This T cell receptor beta chain derives from a study of T cell repertoires in cytomegalovirus infection. Background on the study: Public TCR beta signatures provided an indication of both CMV infection and a matching HLA type. Study-wide results and caveats: HLA-C-restricted, CMV-specific TCR beta clonotypes were dominant ex vivo.

This CDR3 is built from 16 residues. Trimming at V came to 6 bases and at J to 7 bases, leaving 13 bases not matched to a gene. Germline loops: CDR1 LNHDA, CDR2 SQIVND (reference sequence). TCRdb independently ran MiXCR on the reads; one entry per CDR3 protein. The sample includes around 350,000 distinct CDR3 sequences, roughly 18% of them seen just once. With regard to this clonotype: Antigen: not known.

This sequence was found in a human donor in good health (CMV status not recorded). Some clones in this sample may be carry-over from other donors' samples. The V and J genes are TRBV19 and TRBJ1-5, with 9 bases matching TRBD1. The material sequenced was PBMCs. The CDR3 sequence is CASSSNTGGASQPQHF. CDR3 DNA sequence: TGTGCCAGTAGCTCAAACACAGGGGGCGCATCGCAGCCCCAGCATTTT.